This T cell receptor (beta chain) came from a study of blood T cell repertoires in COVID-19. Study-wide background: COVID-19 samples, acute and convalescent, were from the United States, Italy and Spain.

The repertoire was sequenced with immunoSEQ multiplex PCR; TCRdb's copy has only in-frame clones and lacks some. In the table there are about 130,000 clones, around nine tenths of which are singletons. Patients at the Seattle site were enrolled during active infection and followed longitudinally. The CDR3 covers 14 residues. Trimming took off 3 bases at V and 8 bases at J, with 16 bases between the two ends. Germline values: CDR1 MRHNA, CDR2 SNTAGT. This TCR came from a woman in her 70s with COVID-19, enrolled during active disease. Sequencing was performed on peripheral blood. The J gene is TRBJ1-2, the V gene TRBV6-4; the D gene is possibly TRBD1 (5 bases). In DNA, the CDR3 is TGTGCCAGCAGTGATTTGAGTCGCCAGGGAGGCTACACCTTC. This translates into CASSDLSRQGGYTF.